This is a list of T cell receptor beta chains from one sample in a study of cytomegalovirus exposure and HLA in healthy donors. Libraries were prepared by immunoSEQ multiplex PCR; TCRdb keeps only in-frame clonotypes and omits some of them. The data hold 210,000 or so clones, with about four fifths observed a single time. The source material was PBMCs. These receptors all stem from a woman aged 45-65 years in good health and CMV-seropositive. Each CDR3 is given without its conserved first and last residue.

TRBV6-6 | ASSLPSGGTDTQY
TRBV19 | ASMAGGPPYGYT
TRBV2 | ASSVGDRGVGTIY
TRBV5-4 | ASSLPLPSTDTQY
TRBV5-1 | ASSLGRGLTYEQY
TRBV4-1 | ASSQAGKGEKLF
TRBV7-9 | ASSARGQGLYEQY
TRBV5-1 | ASSRTGGYGYT
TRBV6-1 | ASTLNRDRNTEAF
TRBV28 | ASSLGGQPYQETQY
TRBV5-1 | ASSPITSGVQETQY
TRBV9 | ASSVGGVNSPLH
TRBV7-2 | ASSLVSSMETQY
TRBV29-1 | SVLTGSTEAF
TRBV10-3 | ATRAPSGGAYEQY
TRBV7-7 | ASSSDRATGELF
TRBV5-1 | ASSLVSVGAAGYT
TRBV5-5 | ASSLRRAGNTIY
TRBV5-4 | ASRPDLSRVDTQY
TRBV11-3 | ASSTWEGQGINEQF
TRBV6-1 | ASRVREGASPQH
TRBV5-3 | ARSFPPELDRAHGYT
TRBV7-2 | ASSPLGSGGNEQF
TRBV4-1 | ASSQGYGDSSTDTQY
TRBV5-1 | ASSLGGGDQPQH
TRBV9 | ASSASGDQETQY
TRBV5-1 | ASSTSGVAGANVLT